This T cell receptor (beta chain) was identified during a study of blood T cell repertoires in COVID-19. Study summary: Acute and convalescent COVID-19 samples came from the United States, Italy and Spain. From T cells, B-cell-depleted T cells, or PBMCs came the material, which was cDNA or gDNA.

The CDR3 spans 14 residues. Trimming removed 6 bases from V and 3 bases from J, with 12 bases in between. CDR1 is WNHNN and CDR2 is SYGVQD in the germline V gene (reference sequence). Libraries were prepared by immunoSEQ multiplex PCR; TCRdb keeps only in-frame clonotypes and omits some of them. Among more than 150,000 clones, 88% were seen once, and the ten largest hold 2.1%. The chain links TRBV10-1 to TRBJ2-4, with D hard to call. The source of this sequence is a man between 65 and 80 years old with active or convalescent COVID-19. The sample consisted of peripheral blood. CDR3 protein: CASSPHRDKNIQYF. The CDR3 DNA follows: TGCGCCAGCAGCCCCCACCGCGACAAAAACATTCAGTACTTC.